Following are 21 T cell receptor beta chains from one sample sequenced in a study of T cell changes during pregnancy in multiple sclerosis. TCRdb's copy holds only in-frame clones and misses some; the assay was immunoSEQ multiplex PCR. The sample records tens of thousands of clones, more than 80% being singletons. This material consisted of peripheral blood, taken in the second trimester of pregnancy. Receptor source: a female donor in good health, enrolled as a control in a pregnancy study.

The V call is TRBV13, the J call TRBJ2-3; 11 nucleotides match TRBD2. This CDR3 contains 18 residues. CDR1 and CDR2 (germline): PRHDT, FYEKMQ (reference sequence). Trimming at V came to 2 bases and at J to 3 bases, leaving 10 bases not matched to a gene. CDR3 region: CASSLKLAGGPGTDTQYF. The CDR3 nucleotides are TGTGCCAGCAGCTTAAAATTAGCGGGGGGGCCGGGGACAGATACGCAGTATTTT.

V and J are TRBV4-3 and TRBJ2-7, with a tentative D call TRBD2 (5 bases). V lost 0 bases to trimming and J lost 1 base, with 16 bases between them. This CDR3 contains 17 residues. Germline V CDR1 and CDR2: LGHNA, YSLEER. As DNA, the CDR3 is TGCGCCAGCAGCCAAGATTCCCGCGGGCTACTTTCCTACGAGCAGTACTTC. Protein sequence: CASSQDSRGLLSYEQYF.

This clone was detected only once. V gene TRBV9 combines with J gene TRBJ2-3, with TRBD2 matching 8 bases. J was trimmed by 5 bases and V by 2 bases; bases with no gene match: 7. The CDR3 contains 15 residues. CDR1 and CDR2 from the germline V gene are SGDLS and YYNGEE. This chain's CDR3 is CASSVTGGAKDTQYF. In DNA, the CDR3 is TGTGCCAGCAGCGTGACCGGGGGGGCTAAAGATACGCAGTATTTT.

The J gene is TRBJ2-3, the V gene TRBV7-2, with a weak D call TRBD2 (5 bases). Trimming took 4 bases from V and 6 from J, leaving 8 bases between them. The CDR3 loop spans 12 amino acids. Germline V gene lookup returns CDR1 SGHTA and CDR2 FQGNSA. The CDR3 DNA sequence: TGTGCCAGCAGCTCGGGCGGGGATACGCAGTATTTT. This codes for CASSSGGDTQYF.

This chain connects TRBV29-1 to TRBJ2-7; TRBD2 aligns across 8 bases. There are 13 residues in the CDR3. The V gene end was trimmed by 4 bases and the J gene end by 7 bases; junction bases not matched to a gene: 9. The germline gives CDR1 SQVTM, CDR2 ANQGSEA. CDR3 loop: CSVGGLGIWEQYF. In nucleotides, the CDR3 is TGCAGCGTTGGGGGACTAGGCATCTGGGAGCAGTACTTC.

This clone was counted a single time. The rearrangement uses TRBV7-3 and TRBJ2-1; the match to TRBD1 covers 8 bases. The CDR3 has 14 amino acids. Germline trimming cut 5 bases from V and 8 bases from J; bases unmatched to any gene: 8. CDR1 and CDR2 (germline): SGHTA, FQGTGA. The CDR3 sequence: CASSLGAGGYEQFF. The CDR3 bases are TGTGCCAGCAGCCTGGGGGCAGGGGGCTATGAGCAGTTCTTC.

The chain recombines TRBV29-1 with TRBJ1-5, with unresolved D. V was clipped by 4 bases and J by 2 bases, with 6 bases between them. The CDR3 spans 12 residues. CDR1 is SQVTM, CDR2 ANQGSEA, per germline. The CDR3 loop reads CSVGGGNQPQHF. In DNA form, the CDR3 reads TGCAGCGTTGGAGGAGGCAATCAGCCCCAGCATTTT.

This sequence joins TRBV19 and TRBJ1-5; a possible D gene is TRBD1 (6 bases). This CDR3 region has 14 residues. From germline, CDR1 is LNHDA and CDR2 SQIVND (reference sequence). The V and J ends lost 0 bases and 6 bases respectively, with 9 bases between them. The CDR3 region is CASSIDTGIQPQHF. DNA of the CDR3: TGTGCCAGTAGTATAGACACAGGGATTCAGCCCCAGCATTTT.

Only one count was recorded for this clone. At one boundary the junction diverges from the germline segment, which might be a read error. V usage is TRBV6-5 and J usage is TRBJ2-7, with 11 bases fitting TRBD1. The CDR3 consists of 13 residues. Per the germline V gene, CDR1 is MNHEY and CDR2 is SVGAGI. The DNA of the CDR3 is TGTGCCAGCAATGTACGGGGACAGGGGGTGTTGAACTTC. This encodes CASNVRGQGVLNF.

The CDR3 here is CAISEDGRSNEKLFF. In nucleotides, the CDR3 is TGTGCCATCAGTGAGGATGGCAGGTCTAATGAAAAACTGTTTTTT. The gene calls are TRBV10-3 and TRBJ1-4, with no clear D. The CDR3 consists of 15 residues. Trimming cost V 2 bases and J 3 bases, with 10 bases left between them. CDR1 and CDR2 (germline): ENHRY, SYGVKD.

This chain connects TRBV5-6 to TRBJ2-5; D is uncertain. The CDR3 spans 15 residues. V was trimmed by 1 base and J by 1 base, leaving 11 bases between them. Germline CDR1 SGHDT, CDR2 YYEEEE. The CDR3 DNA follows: TGTGCCAGCAGCTTGTGGGCAGGAATCCAAGAGACCCAGTACTTC. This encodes CASSLWAGIQETQYF.

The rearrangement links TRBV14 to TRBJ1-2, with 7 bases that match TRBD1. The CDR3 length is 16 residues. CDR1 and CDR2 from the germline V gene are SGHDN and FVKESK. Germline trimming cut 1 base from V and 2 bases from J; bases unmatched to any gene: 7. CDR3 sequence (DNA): TGTGCCAGCAGCCAAGGAAACAGGGGAGGAAACTATGGCTACACCTTC. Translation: CASSQGNRGGNYGYTF.

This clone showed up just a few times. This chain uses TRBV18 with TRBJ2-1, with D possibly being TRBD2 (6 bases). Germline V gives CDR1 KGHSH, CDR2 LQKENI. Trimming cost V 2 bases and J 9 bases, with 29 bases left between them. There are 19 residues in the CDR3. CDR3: CASSPGGQNSNPLGGEQFF. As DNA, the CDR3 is TGTGCCAGCTCACCAGGAGGGCAGAATTCGAACCCCCTAGGTGGTGAGCAGTTCTTC.

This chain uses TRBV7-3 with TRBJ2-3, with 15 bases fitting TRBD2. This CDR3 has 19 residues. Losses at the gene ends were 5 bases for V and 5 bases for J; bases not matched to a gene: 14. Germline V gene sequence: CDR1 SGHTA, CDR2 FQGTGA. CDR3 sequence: CASSPSPGLAGGPKDTQYF. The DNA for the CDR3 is TGTGCCAGCAGCCCCTCGCCGGGACTAGCGGGGGGACCAAAAGATACGCAGTATTTT.

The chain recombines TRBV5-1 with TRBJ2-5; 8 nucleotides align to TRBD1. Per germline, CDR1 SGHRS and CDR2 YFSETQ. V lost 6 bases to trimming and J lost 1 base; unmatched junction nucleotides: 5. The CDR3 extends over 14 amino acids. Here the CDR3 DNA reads TGCGCCAGCATGGCAGGGGGCCCCCAAGAGACCCAGTACTTC. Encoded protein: CASMAGGPQETQYF.

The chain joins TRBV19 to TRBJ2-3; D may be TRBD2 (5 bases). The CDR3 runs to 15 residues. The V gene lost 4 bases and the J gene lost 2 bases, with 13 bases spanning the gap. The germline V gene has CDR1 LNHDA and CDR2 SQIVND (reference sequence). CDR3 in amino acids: CASSTYSGDTDTQYF. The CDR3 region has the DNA TGTGCCAGTAGTACATATTCCGGGGACACAGATACGCAGTATTTT.

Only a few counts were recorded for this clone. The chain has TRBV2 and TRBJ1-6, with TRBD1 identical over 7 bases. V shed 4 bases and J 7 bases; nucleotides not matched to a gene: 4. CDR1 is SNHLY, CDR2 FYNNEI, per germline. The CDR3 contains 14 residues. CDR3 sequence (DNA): TGTGCCAGCAGTGTGTCACAGGGGAATTCACCCCTCCACTTT. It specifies CASSVSQGNSPLHF.

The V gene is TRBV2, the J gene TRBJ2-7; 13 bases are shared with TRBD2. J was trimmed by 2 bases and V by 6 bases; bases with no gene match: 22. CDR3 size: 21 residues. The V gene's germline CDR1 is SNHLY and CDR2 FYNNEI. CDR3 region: CASRLPGVTSGGSDTPYEQYF. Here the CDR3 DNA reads TGTGCCAGCAGGCTCCCAGGGGTGACTAGCGGGGGGTCCGATACTCCCTACGAGCAGTACTTC.

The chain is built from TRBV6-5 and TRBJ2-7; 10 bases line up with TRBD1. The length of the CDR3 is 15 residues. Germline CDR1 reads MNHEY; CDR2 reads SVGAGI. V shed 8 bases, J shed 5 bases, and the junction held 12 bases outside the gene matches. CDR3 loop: CASGIPGQGQHEQYF. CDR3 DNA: TGTGCCAGCGGAATCCCGGGACAGGGGCAACACGAGCAGTACTTC.

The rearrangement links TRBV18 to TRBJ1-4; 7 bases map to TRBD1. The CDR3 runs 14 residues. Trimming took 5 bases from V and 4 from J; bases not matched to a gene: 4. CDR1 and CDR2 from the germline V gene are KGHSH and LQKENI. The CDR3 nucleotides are TGTGCCAGCTCATCGGGACAGTATAATGAAAAACTGTTTTTT. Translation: CASSSGQYNEKLFF.

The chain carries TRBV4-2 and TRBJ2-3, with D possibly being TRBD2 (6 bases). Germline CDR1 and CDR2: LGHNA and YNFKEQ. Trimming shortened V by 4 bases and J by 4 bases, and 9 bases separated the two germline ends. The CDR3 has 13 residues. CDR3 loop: CASSPGGSDTQYF. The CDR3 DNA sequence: TGTGCCAGCAGCCCCGGGGGTTCAGATACGCAGTATTTT.